The 11 T cell receptor beta chains given below trace back to one sample, sequenced in a study of blood T cell repertoires in COVID-19. Clones were sequenced by immunoSEQ multiplex PCR, and TCRdb holds only the in-frame ones, with some missing. Among 140,000 or so clones listed, approximately 80% were seen once. Material: peripheral blood. These receptors came from a woman in her forties or fifties with acute or convalescent COVID-19.

V is TRBV28 and J is TRBJ1-4; TRBD1 agrees at 11 bases. The CDR3 extends over 15 amino acids. Looked up from germline, CDR1 is MDHEN and CDR2 is SYDVKM. Trimming at V came to 5 bases and at J to 6 bases, leaving 5 bases not matched to a gene. CDR3 sequence: CASSLGQGAYEKLFF. CDR3 nucleotide sequence: TGTGCCAGCAGTCTAGGACAGGGGGCGTATGAAAAACTGTTTTTT.

This clone came up a few times. This chain uses TRBV7-3 with TRBJ2-6; TRBD2 matches at 7 bases. This CDR3 is built from 17 residues. Germline V gene lookup returns CDR1 SGHTA and CDR2 FQGTGA. V shed 5 bases, J shed 0 bases, and the junction held 7 bases outside the gene matches. CDR3 loop: CASSLLGGDSGANVLTF. The CDR3 nucleotides are TGTGCCAGCAGCCTCTTGGGAGGGGACTCTGGGGCCAACGTCCTGACTTTC.

The V gene is TRBV3-1 (or the pseudogene TRBV3-2), the J gene TRBJ1-3; 7 positions agree with TRBD1. The J segment lost 5 bases and the V segment lost 4 bases, leaving 5 bases of the junction unmatched. Looked up from germline, CDR1 is LGHDT and CDR2 is YNNKEL (reference sequence). The CDR3 is 14 residues long. CDR3 protein: CASSPTGFRNTIYF. CDR3 DNA: TGTGCCAGCAGCCCGACAGGGTTTCGAAACACCATATATTTT.

The J gene is TRBJ2-6, the V gene TRBV19; the D gene is possibly TRBD1 (6 bases). Trimming took 5 bases from V and 0 from J, leaving 8 bases between them. The germline V gene encodes CDR1 LNHDA and CDR2 SQIVND (reference sequence). This CDR3 region has 15 residues. The CDR3 reads CASSGQHSGANVLTF. CDR3 nucleotide sequence: TGTGCCAGTAGTGGACAGCACTCTGGGGCCAACGTCCTGACTTTC.

This chain links TRBV25-1 with TRBJ1-1; D is unclear. This CDR3 is built from 14 residues. V gave up 4 bases and J gave up 10 bases, with 19 bases separating them. Germline CDR1 MGHDK, CDR2 SYGVNS. The CDR3 bases are TGTGCCAGCAGTGTCAGTTTGGGCGTAGATGCAGCTTTCTTT. Protein product: CASSVSLGVDAAFF.

The V gene is TRBV11-1, the J gene TRBJ1-1; maybe TRBD1 (6 bases). This CDR3 has 14 residues. Trimming left V 4 bases short and J 1 base short, with 10 bases between. The V gene's germline CDR1 is SGHAT and CDR2 FQDESV (reference sequence). The CDR3 region has the DNA TGTGCCAGCAGCTCACAGGGCCAGAACACTGAAGCTTTCTTT. It translates to CASSSQGQNTEAFF.

The V and J genes are TRBV6-5 and TRBJ1-2, with TRBD1 matching 12 bases. The CDR3 runs to 15 residues. Germline values: CDR1 MNHEY, CDR2 SVGAGI. V shed 7 bases and J 6 bases; nucleotides not matched to a gene: 9. The chain's CDR3 is CASTGTGGAMNGYTF. CDR3 DNA sequence: TGTGCCAGCACCGGGACAGGGGGCGCGATGAATGGCTACACCTTC.

This clone came up a few times. Compared with germline, one end of the junction differs, possibly owing to a read error. CDR3: CASSLETGPKSF. The CDR3 DNA sequence: TGTGCCAGCAGCTTAGAGACAGGCCCAAAAAGTTTT. This sequence joins TRBV7-9 and TRBJ1-5; D is possibly TRBD1 (6 bases). Germline loops: CDR1 SEHNR, CDR2 FQNEAQ (reference sequence). This CDR3 spans 12 amino acids. Complete variable domain (other parts from reference TRBV7-9 and TRBJ1-5): DTGVSQNPRHKITKRGQNVTFRCDPISEHNRLYWYRQTLGQGPEFLTYFQNEAQLEKSRLLSDRFSAERPKGSFSTLEIQRTEQGDSAMYLCASSLETGPKSFGDGTRLSIL.

This clone was picked up a small number of times. The chain joins TRBV7-9 to TRBJ2-5; 12 bases are shared with TRBD1. This CDR3 spans 17 amino acids. CDR1 is SEHNR, CDR2 FQNEAQ, per germline (reference sequence). V shed 3 bases and J 4 bases; nucleotides not matched to a gene: 9. The CDR3 region is CASSFGTGGLFSETQYF. CDR3 nucleotides: TGTGCCAGCAGCTTTGGGACAGGGGGCTTGTTTTCAGAGACCCAGTACTTC.

This chain links TRBV7-9 with TRBJ1-5; TRBD1 might be the D (5 bases). Looked up from germline, CDR1 is SEHNR and CDR2 is FQNEAQ (reference sequence). The CDR3 extends over 13 amino acids. V was cut by 9 bases and J by 6 bases, with 15 bases left in between. The CDR3, as DNA: TGTGCCAGATCGACAGTGGGGCTTCAGCCCCAGCATTTT. Protein sequence: CARSTVGLQPQHF.

This sequence joins TRBV2 and TRBJ2-5; 14 bases fit TRBD2. The junction had 7 bases not matched to a gene; V was cut back by 6 bases and J by 4 bases. The CDR3 covers 16 residues. The germline CDR1 and CDR2 sequences are SNHLY and FYNNEI. The CDR3 nucleotides read TGTGCCAGCAGCACCGGGACTAGCGGGGGAGGAGAGACCCAGTACTTC. This translates into CASSTGTSGGGETQYF.